The rows below give T cell receptor beta chains drawn from one sample of a study of blood T cells in healthy people across ages. In TCRdb, the 5' RACE reads were re-called with MiXCR into one record per CDR3 protein. The table includes 1.5 million to 2 million distinct CDR3 sequences, 28% detected once. Sequenced input: blood. Receptors originate from a woman under 40 in good health. Each CDR3 is given with its conserved first and last residue. D genes are given only for firm matches. Expanded clones get a size class; other rows say once, few or many, or leave the size out.

j_call clone_size v_call d_call cdr3_nt cdr3_aa
TRBJ2-3 few TRBV5-6 TRBD2 TGTGCCAGCAGATTCGCGGGGGGCACAGATACGCAGTATTTT CASRFAGGTDTQYF
TRBJ1-2 NA TRBV6-6 TRBD1 TGTGCCAGCAGTTACCAAATCGACAGGGTTTATGGCTACACCTTC CASSYQIDRVYGYTF
TRBJ2-7 NA TRBV6-5 TRBD1 TGTGCCAGCAGTTACGATCGGGACAGTGTCTACGAGCAGTACTTC CASSYDRDSVYEQYF
TRBJ1-2 NA TRBV6-1 NA TGTGCCAGCAGGCTTGCAGAGGGGGACTATGGCTACACCTTC CASRLAEGDYGYTF
TRBJ2-1 many TRBV9 NA TGTGCCAGCAGCGTAGCTTTTAAAGGGATTGAGCAGTTCTTC CASSVAFKGIEQFF
TRBJ1-2 many TRBV12-3/TRBV12-4 NA TGTGCCAGCGGAAGGACAGTCAGCTATGGCTACACCTTC CASGRTVSYGYTF
TRBJ2-5 few TRBV4-1 TRBD2 TGCGCCAGCAGCCTTAATAGCGGGGGCCACCAAGAGACCCAGTACTTC CASSLNSGGHQETQYF
TRBJ2-6 NA TRBV2 TRBD2 TGTGCCAGCACGGGGGGACTAGCGGGCGACTCTGGGGCCAACGTCCTGACTTTC CASTGGLAGDSGANVLTF
TRBJ2-1 NA TRBV6-5 TRBD1 TGTGCCAGCAGTTACTCAGTTGGACAGGGGTACAATGAGCAGTTCTTC CASSYSVGQGYNEQFF
TRBJ1-3 few TRBV28 NA TGTGCCAGCACCTCTGGAAACACCATATATTTT CASTSGNTIYF
TRBJ2-2 few TRBV24-1 NA TGTGCCACCAGTGAGCTGGGCGGCGGGGAGCTGTTTTTT CATSELGGGELFF
TRBJ1-6 few TRBV5-1 NA TGCGCCAGCAGTGCAGACAGTCTCTATAATTCACCCCTCCACTTT CASSADSLYNSPLHF
TRBJ2-7 NA TRBV7-2 NA TGTGCCAGCACCCCAATGGGGGGTCCCTACGAGCAGTACTTC CASTPMGGPYEQYF
TRBJ2-1 NA TRBV5-1 TRBD2 TGCGCCAGCAGCTTGGTTTCGGGGGGGCCTGACAATGAGCAGTTCTTC CASSLVSGGPDNEQFF
TRBJ2-5 NA TRBV6-6 TRBD2 TGTGCCAGCAGTTACGGTAGCGGGAGTCCGGGAGAAGAGACCCAGTACTTC CASSYGSGSPGEETQYF
TRBJ2-5 NA TRBV12-3/TRBV12-4 TRBD2 TGTGCCAGCAGTCCCTCGGGGGGGGGCTGGACCCAGTACTTC CASSPSGGGWTQYF
TRBJ2-3 NA TRBV27 TRBD2 TGTGCCAGCAGTTTCCTTATAGCGGGGGGGCCCGCAGATACGCAGTATTTT CASSFLIAGGPADTQYF
TRBJ2-7 NA TRBV7-9 TRBD1 TGTGCCAGCAGCCATGGTGGACAGGGGAAAAGAAGCTACGAGCAGTACTTC CASSHGGQGKRSYEQYF
TRBJ2-3 NA TRBV3-1 TRBD1 TGTGCCAGCGGAGGAGGACAGGGTACGCAGTATTTT CASGGGQGTQYF
TRBJ1-5 NA TRBV20-1 NA TGCAGTGCTAGAGAAGAGGGCCGTCAAGCCCAGCATTTT CSAREEGRQAQHF
TRBJ2-2 NA TRBV11-2 NA TGTGCCAGCAGCGGTGCCGGCGGGGCTATGAACACCGGGGAGCTGTTTTTT CASSGAGGAMNTGELFF
TRBJ1-2 NA TRBV20-1 NA TGCAGTGCTAGAATTTGGACAGCCAATTATAACTATGGCTACACCTTC CSARIWTANYNYGYTF
TRBJ2-1 many TRBV5-5 NA TGTGCCAGCAGCCCCCTAAGGGAGTCCTACAATGAGCAGTTCTTC CASSPLRESYNEQFF
TRBJ2-1 NA TRBV3-1 NA TGTGCCAGCAGCCAAGGGTCGCAGCGGGTTTACAATGAGCAGTTCTTC CASSQGSQRVYNEQFF
TRBJ1-4 few TRBV14 NA TGTGCCAGTTCCCAAACGACAGAACTGTTTTTT CASSQTTELFF
TRBJ1-5 NA TRBV12-3/TRBV12-4 NA TGTGCCAGCAGTGTGGGCCCGGGTCAGCCCCAGCATTTT CASSVGPGQPQHF
TRBJ2-3 NA TRBV5-1 NA TGCGCCAGCAGCTTGGATCGTCCCCACACAGATACGCAGTATTTT CASSLDRPHTDTQYF
TRBJ2-5 many TRBV7-8 TRBD2 TGTGCCAGCAGCTTAGGTCCAGCGGGAGGGGAGACCCAGTACTTC CASSLGPAGGETQYF
TRBJ2-1 NA TRBV28 NA TGTGCCAGCAGGGAGGGGCAGTTTATGGTAGAGCAGTTCTTC CASREGQFMVEQFF
TRBJ2-1 many TRBV7-6 TRBD2 TGTGCCAGCAGCCGACGAGCGGGAGTGGGTGACAATGAGCAGTTCTTC CASSRRAGVGDNEQFF
TRBJ1-5 once TRBV7-2 NA TGTGACAGCAGCTTAGCACTGGGACCGCTCGGCGGCAATCAGCCCCAGCATTTT CDSSLALGPLGGNQPQHF
TRBJ1-1 few TRBV11-2 NA TGTGCCAGCAGCTTTGGGGGGTTAACTGAAGCTTTCTTT CASSFGGLTEAFF
TRBJ1-1 NA TRBV7-9 TRBD1 TGTGCCAGCCTCCTAGGACAGGGGGACACTGAAGCTTTCTTT CASLLGQGDTEAFF
TRBJ1-2 many TRBV29-1 NA TGCAGCGTTGAAGGGGCAGGGGAGAACTATGGCTACACCTTC CSVEGAGENYGYTF
TRBJ1-6 few TRBV5-1 NA TGCGCCAGCAGCCCAGAACCGAGCTATAATTCACCCCTCCACTTT CASSPEPSYNSPLHF
TRBJ2-7 many TRBV20-1 NA TGCAGTGCTAACGATCGGGACTACGAGCAGTACTTC CSANDRDYEQYF
TRBJ1-2 NA TRBV7-2 NA TGTGCCAGCAGCTTAAGGGCCTTCCGGGACTACACCTTC CASSLRAFRDYTF
TRBJ2-1 NA TRBV7-2 NA TGTGCCAGCAGTGAGGGGGAGATCAATAAGCAGTTCTTC CASSEGEINKQFF
TRBJ1-2 NA TRBV20-1 TRBD1 TGCAGTGCTAGGGGGGGACAGGGGGCCCTAACTAACTATGGCTGCACCTTC CSARGGQGALTNYGCTF
TRBJ2-4 NA TRBV28 NA TGTGCCAGCAGTTTCCTTTCAGGGCCAAACATTCAGTACTTC CASSFLSGPNIQYF
TRBJ2-3 NA TRBV28 NA TGTGCCAGCAGTTTAGAGCGTAATACGCAGTATTTT CASSLERNTQYF
TRBJ1-2 NA TRBV6-6 NA TGTGCCAGCAGTTACGTGATTGGGTATAGCTACACCTTC CASSYVIGYSYTF
TRBJ2-1 NA TRBV29-1 NA TGCAGCGTTGAAGGGCTAAACCAGGACAATGAGCAGTTCTTC CSVEGLNQDNEQFF
TRBJ1-2 few TRBV5-6 NA TGTGCCAGCAGGAAGGGCCGTCACGTAGGGCATGGCTACACCTTC CASRKGRHVGHGYTF
TRBJ1-2 few TRBV28 TRBD1 TGTGCCAGCAGGGTGTCGACAGGGGGGGTATATGGCTACACCTTC CASRVSTGGVYGYTF
TRBJ2-1 few TRBV3-1 NA TGTGCCAGCAGCCAAGTTGGGGCCTTACAGGACAATGAGCAGTTCTTC CASSQVGALQDNEQFF
TRBJ1-1 few TRBV11-2 NA TGTGCCAGCAGCTTAGAGTGGGAGGGGGGAGCTTTCTTT CASSLEWEGGAFF
TRBJ2-3 NA TRBV5-1 TRBD2 TGCGCCAGCAGCAAGGAACTAGCGGGGGTAGATACGCAGTATTTT CASSKELAGVDTQYF
TRBJ1-4 NA TRBV7-2 NA TGTGCCAGCAGCCGCGGTACAAGAGGGGGAGTCGACGAAAAACTGTTTTTT CASSRGTRGGVDEKLFF
TRBJ2-7 many TRBV18 TRBD2 TGTGCCAGCTCACCGGGACTAGCGGAATACGAGCAGTACTTC CASSPGLAEYEQYF
TRBJ1-1 NA TRBV12-3/TRBV12-4 NA TGTACCAGCAGTTTAGCGCTGACAGCGAACACTGAAGCTTTCTTT CTSSLALTANTEAFF
TRBJ2-7 few TRBV28 NA TGTGCCAACACTGGGTCGGGCCGCTACGAGCAGTACTTC CANTGSGRYEQYF
TRBJ2-1 NA TRBV7-6 NA TGTGCCAGTGGAAAAGGGGTGCCCGGGATTGAAGAGCAGTTCTTC CASGKGVPGIEEQFF
TRBJ2-2 few TRBV6-4 TRBD2 TGTGCCGGCAGCGCCGGGAGGCATCGAGGCACCGGGGAGCTGTTTTTT CAGSAGRHRGTGELFF
TRBJ2-1 many TRBV4-1 NA TGCGCCAGCAGCCAAACAACAAGCGGTCCTGAGCAGTTCTTC CASSQTTSGPEQFF
TRBJ2-1 NA TRBV20-1 TRBD2 TGCGGTGCTAGTCGCGGGAGCTCCTACAATGAGCAGTTCTTC CGASRGSSYNEQFF
TRBJ2-7 many TRBV25-1 TRBD1 TGTGCCAGCAGTGAATCCCGGACAGGGAACTACGAGCAGTACTTC CASSESRTGNYEQYF
TRBJ1-5 NA TRBV10-3 NA TGTGCCATCAGTTCAGTCCTCCAGCCCCAGCATTTT CAISSVLQPQHF
TRBJ2-4 NA TRBV15 NA TGTGCCACCAGCAGAGATTCGGTGAATGAGCAGTACTTC CATSRDSVNEQYF